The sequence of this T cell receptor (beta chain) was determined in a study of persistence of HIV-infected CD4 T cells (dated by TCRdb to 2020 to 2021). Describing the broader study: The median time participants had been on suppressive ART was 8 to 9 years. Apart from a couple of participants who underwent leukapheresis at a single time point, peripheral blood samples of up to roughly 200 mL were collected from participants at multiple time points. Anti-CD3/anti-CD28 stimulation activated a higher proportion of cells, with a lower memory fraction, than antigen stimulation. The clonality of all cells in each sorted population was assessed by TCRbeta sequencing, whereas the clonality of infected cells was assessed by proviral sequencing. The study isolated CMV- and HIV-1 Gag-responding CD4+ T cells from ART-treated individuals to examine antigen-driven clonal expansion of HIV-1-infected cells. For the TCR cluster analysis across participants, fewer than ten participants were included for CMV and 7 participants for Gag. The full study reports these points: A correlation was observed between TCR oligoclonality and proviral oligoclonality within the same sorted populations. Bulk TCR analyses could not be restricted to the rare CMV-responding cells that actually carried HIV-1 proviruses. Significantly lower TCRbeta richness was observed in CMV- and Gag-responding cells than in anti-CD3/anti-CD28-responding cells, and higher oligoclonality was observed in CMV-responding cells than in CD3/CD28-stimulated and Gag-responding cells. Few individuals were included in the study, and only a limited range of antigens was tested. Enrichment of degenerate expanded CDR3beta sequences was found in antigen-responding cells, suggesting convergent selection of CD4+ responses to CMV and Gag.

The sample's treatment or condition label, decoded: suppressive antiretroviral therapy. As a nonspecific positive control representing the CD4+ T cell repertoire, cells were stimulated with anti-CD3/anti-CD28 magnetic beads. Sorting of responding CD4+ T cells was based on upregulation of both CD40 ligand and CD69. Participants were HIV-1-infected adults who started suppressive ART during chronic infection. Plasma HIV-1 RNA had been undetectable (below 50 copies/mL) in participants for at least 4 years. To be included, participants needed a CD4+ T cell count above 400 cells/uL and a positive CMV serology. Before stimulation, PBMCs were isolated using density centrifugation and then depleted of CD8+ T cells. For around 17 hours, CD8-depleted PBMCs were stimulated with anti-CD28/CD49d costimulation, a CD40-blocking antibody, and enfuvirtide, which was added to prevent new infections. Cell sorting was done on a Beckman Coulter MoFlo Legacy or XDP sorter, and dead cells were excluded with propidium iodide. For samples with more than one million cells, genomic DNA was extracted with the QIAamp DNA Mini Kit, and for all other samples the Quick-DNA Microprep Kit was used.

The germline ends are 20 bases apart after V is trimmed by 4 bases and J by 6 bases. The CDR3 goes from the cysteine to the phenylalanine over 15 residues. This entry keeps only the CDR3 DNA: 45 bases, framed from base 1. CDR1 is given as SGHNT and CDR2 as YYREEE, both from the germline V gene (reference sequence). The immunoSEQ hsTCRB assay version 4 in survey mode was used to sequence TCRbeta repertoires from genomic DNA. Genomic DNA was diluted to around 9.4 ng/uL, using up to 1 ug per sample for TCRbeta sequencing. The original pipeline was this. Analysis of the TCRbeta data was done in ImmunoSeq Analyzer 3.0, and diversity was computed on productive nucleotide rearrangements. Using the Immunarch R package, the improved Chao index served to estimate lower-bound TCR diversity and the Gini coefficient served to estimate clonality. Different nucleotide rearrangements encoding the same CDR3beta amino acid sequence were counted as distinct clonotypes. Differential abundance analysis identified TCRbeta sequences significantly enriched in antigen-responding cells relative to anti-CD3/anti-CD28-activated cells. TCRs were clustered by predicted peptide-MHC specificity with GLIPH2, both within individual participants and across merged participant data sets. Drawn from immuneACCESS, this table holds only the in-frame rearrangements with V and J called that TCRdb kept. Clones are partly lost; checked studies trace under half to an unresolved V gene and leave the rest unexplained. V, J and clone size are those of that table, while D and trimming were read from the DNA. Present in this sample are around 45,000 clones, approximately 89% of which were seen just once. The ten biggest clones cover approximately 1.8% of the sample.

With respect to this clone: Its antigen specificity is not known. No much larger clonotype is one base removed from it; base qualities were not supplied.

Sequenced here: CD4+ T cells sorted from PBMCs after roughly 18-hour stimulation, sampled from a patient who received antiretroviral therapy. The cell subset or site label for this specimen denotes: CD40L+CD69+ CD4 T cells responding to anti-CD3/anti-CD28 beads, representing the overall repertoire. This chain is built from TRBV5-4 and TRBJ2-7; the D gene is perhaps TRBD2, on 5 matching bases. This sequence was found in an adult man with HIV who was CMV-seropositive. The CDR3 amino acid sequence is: CASSRTSADTVEQYF. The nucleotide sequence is TGTGCCAGCAGCAGGACTTCAGCGGATACCGTCGAGCAGTACTTC.